The clone carrying this TCR beta chain came up many times. The antigen remains unidentified. This entry belongs to a study of CD8 T cells in ankylosing spondylitis. Overall study results and limits: In reactive arthritis synovial fluid and blood, some motif variants had been reported before.

TCRdb passed the 5' RACE reads through MiXCR, listing each CDR3 protein once. Altogether about 92,000 distinct CDR3 sequences are present, around 10% being singletons, with the ten largest covering 4% to 5.5%. This receptor was identified in a male donor with ankylosing spondylitis or in good health (not recorded which). The source material was blood, either unsorted or a sorted T cell fraction (not recorded which).

CDR3 loop: CSGTTYNEQFF. CDR3 DNA: TGCAGCGGAACTACCTACAATGAGCAGTTCTTC. V usage is TRBV29-1 and J usage is TRBJ2-1; D is unresolved. There are 11 residues in the CDR3. The germline V and J ends were trimmed by 7 bases and 2 bases, with 6 bases remaining between them. Germline lookup yields CDR1 SQVTM and CDR2 ANQGSEA.